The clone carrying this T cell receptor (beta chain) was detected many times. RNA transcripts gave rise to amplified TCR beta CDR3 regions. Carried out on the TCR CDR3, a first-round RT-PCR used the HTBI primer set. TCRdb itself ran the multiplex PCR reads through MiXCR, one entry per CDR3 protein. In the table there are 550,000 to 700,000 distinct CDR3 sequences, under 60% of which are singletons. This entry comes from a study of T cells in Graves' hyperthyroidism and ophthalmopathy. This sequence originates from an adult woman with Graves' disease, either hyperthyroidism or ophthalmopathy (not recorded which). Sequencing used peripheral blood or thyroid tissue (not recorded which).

The CDR3 region is CASSAPWRTSYEQYF. The CDR3 DNA is TGTGCCAGCAGTGCCCCCTGGCGAACCTCCTACGAGCAGTACTTC. The rearrangement joins TRBV6-2 or TRBV6-3 to TRBJ2-7, with unresolved D. Germline values: CDR1 MNHEY, CDR2 SVGEGT. Deletions cut 5 bases from V and 0 bases from J, with 14 bases between. This CDR3 spans 15 amino acids.